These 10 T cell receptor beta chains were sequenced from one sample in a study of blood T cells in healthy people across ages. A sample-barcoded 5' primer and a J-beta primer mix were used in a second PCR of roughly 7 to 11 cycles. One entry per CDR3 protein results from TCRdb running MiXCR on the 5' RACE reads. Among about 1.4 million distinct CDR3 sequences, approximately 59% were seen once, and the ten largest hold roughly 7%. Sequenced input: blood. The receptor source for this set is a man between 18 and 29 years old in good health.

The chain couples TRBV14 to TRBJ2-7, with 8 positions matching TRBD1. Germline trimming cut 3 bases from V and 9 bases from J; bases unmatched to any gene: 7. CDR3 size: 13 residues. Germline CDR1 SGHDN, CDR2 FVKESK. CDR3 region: CASSHRTGGGQYF. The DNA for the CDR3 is TGTGCCAGCAGCCACCGAACAGGGGGAGGGCAGTACTTC. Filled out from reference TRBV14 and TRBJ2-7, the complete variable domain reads EAGVTQFPSHSVIEKGQTVTLRCDPISGHDNLYWYRRVMGKEIKFLLHFVKESKQDESGMPNNRFLAERTGGTYSTLKVQPAELEDSGVYFCASSHRTGGGQYFGPGTRLTVT.

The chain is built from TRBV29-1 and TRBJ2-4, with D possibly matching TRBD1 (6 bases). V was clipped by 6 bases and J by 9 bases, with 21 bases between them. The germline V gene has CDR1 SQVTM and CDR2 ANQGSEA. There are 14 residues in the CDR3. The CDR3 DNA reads TGCAGCGTAAAGGGGGTGGTGATTGATCTCATTCAGTACTTC. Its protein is CSVKGVVIDLIQYF.

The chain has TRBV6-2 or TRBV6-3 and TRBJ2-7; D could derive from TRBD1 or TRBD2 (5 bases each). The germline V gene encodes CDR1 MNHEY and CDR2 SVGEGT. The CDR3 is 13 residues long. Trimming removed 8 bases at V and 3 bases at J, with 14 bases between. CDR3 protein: CASRVRELYEQYF. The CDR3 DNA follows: TGTGCCAGCCGTGTCAGGGAGCTCTACGAGCAGTACTTC.

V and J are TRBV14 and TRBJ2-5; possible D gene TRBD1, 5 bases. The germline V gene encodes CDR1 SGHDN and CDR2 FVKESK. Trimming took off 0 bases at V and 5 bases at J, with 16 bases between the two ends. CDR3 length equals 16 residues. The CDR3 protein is CASSQEYFLGPETQYF. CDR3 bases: TGTGCCAGCAGCCAAGAATACTTTTTGGGGCCGGAGACCCAGTACTTC.

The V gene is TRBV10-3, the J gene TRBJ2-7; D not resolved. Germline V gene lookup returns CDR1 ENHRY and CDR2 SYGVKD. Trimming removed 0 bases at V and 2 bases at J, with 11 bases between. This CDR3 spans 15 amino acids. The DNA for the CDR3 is TGTGCCATCAGTGAGTCTAGGAATTTGGCCTACGAGCAGTACTTC. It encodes CAISESRNLAYEQYF.

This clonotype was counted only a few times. CDR3 protein: CASRQGVDQKGEQYF. The CDR3 nucleotides are TGCGCCAGCAGGCAGGGGGTGGATCAGAAAGGCGAGCAGTACTTC. The chain has TRBV4-1 and TRBJ2-7, with 7 positions matching TRBD1. With V trimmed by 6 bases and J by 6 bases, 14 bases remained unmatched. Germline V gene lookup returns CDR1 MGHRA and CDR2 YSYEKL. This CDR3 spans 15 amino acids.

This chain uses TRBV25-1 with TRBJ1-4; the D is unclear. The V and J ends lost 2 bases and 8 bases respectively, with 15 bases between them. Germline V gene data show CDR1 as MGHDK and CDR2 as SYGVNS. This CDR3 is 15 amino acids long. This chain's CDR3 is CASSEEVGEEEKLFF. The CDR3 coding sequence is TGTGCCAGCAGTGAAGAGGTTGGCGAAGAAGAAAAACTGTTTTTT.

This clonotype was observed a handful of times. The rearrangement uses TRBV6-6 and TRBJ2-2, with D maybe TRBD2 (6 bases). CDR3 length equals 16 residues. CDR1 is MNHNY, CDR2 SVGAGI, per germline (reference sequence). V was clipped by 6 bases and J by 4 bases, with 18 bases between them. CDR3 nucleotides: TGTGCCAGCAGCCCCGCGTCCATGGGAGGCACCGGGGAGCTGTTTTTT. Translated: CASSPASMGGTGELFF.

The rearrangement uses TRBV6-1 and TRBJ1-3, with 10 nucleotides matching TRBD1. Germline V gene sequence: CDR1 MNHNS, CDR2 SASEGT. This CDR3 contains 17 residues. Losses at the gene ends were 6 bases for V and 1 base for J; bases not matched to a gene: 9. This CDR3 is CASRPLGQGGSGNTIYF. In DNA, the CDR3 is TGTGCCAGCAGACCACTTGGACAGGGGGGATCTGGAAACACCATATATTTT.

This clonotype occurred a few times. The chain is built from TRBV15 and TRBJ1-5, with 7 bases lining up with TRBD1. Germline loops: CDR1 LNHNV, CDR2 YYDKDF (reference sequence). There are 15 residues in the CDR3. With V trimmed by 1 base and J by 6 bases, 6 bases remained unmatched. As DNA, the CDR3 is TGTGCCACCAGCAGAGCCCGACAGGGATCTCAGCCCCAGCATTTT. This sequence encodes CATSRARQGSQPQHF.